Listed below are T cell receptor beta chains from one sample, sequenced in a study of blood T cells in healthy people across ages. TCRdb processed the 5' RACE reads anew with MiXCR; each CDR3 protein has one entry. The sample consists of 700,000 to 950,000 distinct CDR3 sequences, 58% of them appearing once. Sequencing used blood. These TCRs come from a man under 40 in good health. Both conserved end residues are trimmed from each CDR3.

j_call	v_call	cdr3_aa
TRBJ2-1	TRBV10-3	AIRILGPRNEQF
TRBJ2-3	TRBV4-2	ASSQIRHRGTSGSIDTQY
TRBJ2-5	TRBV5-6	ASRGTSREDGTQY
TRBJ2-3	TRBV7-2	ASSPFERGIADTQY
TRBJ2-7	TRBV7-2	ASSLSHGAYEQY
TRBJ2-3	TRBV20-1	SAREADTQY
TRBJ2-7	TRBV5-1	ASSWGTSIGEQY
TRBJ2-1	TRBV2	ASSPTSGEQF
NA	TRBV2	ASSARKDALDEQY
TRBJ2-3	TRBV20-1	SASSGATDTQY
TRBJ2-4	TRBV10-3	AARSGGENIQY
TRBJ2-5	TRBV6-6	ASSYSLGVSTETQY